These T cell receptor beta chains were read from a single sample in a study of T cell clusters in autoimmune cytopenias. TCRdb re-analyzed the multiplex PCR reads; it lists each CDR3 protein once, without DNA. The table lists 8,000 to 8,500 distinct CDR3 sequences. Sequencing was performed on peripheral blood. The receptors here all came from a human donor with an autoimmune cytopenia or autoimmune hepatitis (not recorded which). Each CDR3 is given with its conserved first and last residue. The size of a clone is reported for some rows only, either as once, few or many, or as a class for expanded clones.

v_call	j_call	clone_size	cdr3_aa
TRBV15	TRBJ2-2	medium-sized	CATSHRVFGPGELFF
TRBV11-1	TRBJ2-3	medium-sized	CASSFAGDGTDTQYF
TRBV20-1	TRBJ2-1	NA	CSANDAGRTYNEQFF
TRBV20-1	TRBJ2-1	medium-sized	CSAPPRTGEYNEQFF
TRBV19	TRBJ2-2	medium-sized	CASSLSRDRVGTGELFF
TRBV10-1	TRBJ1-2	NA	CASSVTASYGYTF
TRBV19	TRBJ2-7	medium-sized	CASSIGGTGGSSYEQYF
TRBV18	TRBJ2-2	NA	CASSALGTSGRGTGELFF
TRBV7-6	TRBJ2-3	NA	CASSPLDRGGTDTQYF
TRBV20-1	TRBJ1-2	medium-sized	CSPRDLALRGYTF
TRBV28	TRBJ2-1	NA	CASRPGTSLPKQFF
TRBV20-1	TRBJ1-6	NA	CSARDGSVGSYNSPLHF
TRBV5-5	TRBJ1-1	NA	CASSLQGFPEAFF
TRBV12-3/TRBV12-4	TRBJ1-5	NA	CASSFQGSNQPQHF
TRBV6-5	TRBJ1-2	NA	CASRSGSGTTNYGYTF
TRBV6-1	TRBJ1-1	medium-sized	CASRRTGMDAFF
TRBV20-1	TRBJ1-5	NA	CSARADDQPQHF
TRBV27	TRBJ1-1	medium-sized	CASSLLGGGTEAFF
TRBV6-5	TRBJ2-7	medium-sized	CASSYSIPDGNYEQYF
TRBV5-5	TRBJ2-1	medium-sized	CASSHVGVSYNEQFF
TRBV12-3/TRBV12-4	TRBJ1-4	medium-sized	CASSQGAMGEKLFF
TRBV5-6	TRBJ1-1	NA	CASRSGVGAQTEAFF
TRBV6-1	TRBJ1-1	NA	CASSVGETEAFF
TRBV6-4	TRBJ2-3	NA	CASSYGGPTDTQYF
TRBV5-6	TRBJ2-5	medium-sized	CASSLYRVWETQYF
TRBV6-6	TRBJ2-7	medium-sized	CASTDLAPLSGKQYF
TRBV5-6	TRBJ1-4	NA	CASSLGADRGRRKLFF
TRBV18	TRBJ2-6	medium-sized	CASSPGKGGANVLTF
TRBV19	TRBJ1-5	NA	CASSMGGQPNQPQHF
TRBV5-4	TRBJ2-3	medium-sized	CASSRGLVADTQYF
TRBV19	TRBJ2-3	medium-sized	CASSNRGRTDTQYF
TRBV5-5	TRBJ2-7	NA	CASSFGQGDEQYF
TRBV15	TRBJ2-5	medium-sized	CATSGRLAGLTGETQYF
TRBV12-3/TRBV12-4	TRBJ2-7	medium-sized	CASSSSDRVVNEQYF
TRBV19	TRBJ2-5	NA	CASSIGSGGAGETQYF
TRBV12-3/TRBV12-4	TRBJ2-1	NA	CASSFGGATIYNEQFF
TRBV11-1	TRBJ2-2	NA	CASSPRRGARSTGELFF
TRBV30	TRBJ2-3	medium-sized	CAWSVREVSDTQYF
TRBV5-1	TRBJ2-2	NA	CASSIPSTSGGNTGELFF
TRBV18	TRBJ2-1	medium-sized	CASSPRNWDNEQFF
TRBV6-2/TRBV6-3	TRBJ2-3	NA	CASSYSTGSTDTQYF
TRBV6-1	TRBJ2-1	medium-sized	CASSGWGTVNNEQFF
TRBV18	TRBJ2-7	NA	CASSTTASIGEQYF
TRBV19	TRBJ1-2	medium-sized	CASNIRDRGNYGYTF